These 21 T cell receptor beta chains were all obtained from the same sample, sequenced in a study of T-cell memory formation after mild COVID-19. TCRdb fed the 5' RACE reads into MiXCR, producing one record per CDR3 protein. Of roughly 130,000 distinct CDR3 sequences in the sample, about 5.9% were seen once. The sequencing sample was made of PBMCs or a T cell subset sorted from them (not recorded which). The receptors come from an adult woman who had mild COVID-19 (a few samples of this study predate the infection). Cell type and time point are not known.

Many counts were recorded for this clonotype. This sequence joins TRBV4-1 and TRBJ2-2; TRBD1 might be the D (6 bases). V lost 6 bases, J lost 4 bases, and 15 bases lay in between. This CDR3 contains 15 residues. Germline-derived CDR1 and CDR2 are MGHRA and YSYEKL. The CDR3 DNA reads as TGCGCCAGCAGACAACAGGGATGGAGCACCGGGGAGCTGTTTTTT. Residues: CASRQQGWSTGELFF.

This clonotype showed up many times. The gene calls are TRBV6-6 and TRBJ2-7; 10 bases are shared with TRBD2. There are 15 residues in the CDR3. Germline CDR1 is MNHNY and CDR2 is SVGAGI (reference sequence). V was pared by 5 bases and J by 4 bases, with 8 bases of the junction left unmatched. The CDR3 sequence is CASSPGLAVLYEQYF. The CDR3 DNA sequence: TGTGCCAGCAGTCCTGGACTAGCGGTCCTATACGAGCAGTACTTC.

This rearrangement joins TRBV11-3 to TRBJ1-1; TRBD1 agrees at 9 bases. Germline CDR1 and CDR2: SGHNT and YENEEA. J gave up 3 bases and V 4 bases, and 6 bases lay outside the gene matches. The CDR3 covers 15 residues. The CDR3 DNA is TGTGCCAGCAGCTACAGGGGGCTTACGGACACTGAAGCTTTCTTT. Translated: CASSYRGLTDTEAFF.

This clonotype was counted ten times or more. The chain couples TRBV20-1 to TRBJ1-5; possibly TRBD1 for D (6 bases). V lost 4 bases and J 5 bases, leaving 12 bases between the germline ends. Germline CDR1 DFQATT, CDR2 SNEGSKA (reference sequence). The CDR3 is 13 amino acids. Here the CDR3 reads CSAKGVIDQPQHF. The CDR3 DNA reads TGCAGTGCTAAGGGGGTTATAGATCAGCCCCAGCATTTT.

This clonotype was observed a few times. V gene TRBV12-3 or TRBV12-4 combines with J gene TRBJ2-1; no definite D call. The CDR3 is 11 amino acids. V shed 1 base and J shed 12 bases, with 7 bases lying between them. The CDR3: CASSLGSWQFF. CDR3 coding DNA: TGTGCCAGCAGTTTAGGGAGCTGGCAGTTCTTC.

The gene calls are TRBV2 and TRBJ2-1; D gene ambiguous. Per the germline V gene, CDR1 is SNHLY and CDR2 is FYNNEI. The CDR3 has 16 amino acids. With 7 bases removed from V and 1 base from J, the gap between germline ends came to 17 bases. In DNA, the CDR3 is TGTGCCAGCAAAGATGTGGTGACCCGTTCCTACAATGAGCAGTTCTTC. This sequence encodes CASKDVVTRSYNEQFF.

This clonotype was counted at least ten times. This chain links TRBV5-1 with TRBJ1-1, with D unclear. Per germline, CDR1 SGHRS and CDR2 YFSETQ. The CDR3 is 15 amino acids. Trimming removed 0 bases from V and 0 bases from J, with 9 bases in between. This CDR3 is CASSLVPGMNTEAFF. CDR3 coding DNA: TGCGCCAGCAGCTTGGTTCCAGGTATGAACACTGAAGCTTTCTTT. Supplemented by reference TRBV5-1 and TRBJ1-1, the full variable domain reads KAGVTQTPRYLIKTRGQQVTLSCSPISGHRSVSWYQQTPGQGLQFLFEYFSETQRNKGNFPGRFSGRQFSNSRSEMNVSTLELGDSALYLCASSLVPGMNTEAFFGQGTRLTVV.

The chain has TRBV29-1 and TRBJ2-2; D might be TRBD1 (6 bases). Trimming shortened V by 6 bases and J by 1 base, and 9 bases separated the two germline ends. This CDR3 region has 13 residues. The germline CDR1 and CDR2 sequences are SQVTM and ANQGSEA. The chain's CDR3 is CSVGTRNTGELFF. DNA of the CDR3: TGCAGCGTCGGGACAAGGAACACCGGGGAGCTGTTTTTT.

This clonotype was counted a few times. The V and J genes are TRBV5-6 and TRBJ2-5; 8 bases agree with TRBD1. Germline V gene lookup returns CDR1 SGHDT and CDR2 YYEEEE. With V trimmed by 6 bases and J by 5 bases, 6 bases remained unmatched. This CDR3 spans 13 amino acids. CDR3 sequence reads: CASTQGAVETQYF. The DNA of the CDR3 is TGTGCCAGCACCCAGGGGGCTGTGGAGACCCAGTACTTC.

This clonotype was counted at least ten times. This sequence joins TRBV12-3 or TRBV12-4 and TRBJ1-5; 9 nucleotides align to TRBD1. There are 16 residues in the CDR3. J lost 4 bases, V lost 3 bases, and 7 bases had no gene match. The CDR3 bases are TGTGCCAGCAGTTTGATTAGGACAGGGGAAAATCAGCCCCAGCATTTT. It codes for CASSLIRTGENQPQHF.

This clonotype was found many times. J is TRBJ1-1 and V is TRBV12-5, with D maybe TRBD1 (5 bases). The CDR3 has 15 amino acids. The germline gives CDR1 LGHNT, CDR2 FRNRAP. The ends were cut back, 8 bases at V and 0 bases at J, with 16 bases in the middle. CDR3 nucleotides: TGTGCTAGTCGCCGGGGACCGGGTCTGAACACTGAAGCTTTCTTT. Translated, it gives CASRRGPGLNTEAFF.

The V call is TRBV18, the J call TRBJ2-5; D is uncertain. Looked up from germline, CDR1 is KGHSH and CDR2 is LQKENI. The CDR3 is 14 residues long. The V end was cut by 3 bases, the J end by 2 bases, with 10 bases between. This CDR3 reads CASSPGQDQETQYF. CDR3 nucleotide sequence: TGTGCCAGCTCACCTGGGCAGGATCAAGAGACCCAGTACTTC.

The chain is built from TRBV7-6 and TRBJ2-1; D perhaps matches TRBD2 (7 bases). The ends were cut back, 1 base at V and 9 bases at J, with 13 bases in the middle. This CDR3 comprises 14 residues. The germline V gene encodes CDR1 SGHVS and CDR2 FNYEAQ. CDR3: CASSLVEGGGEQFF. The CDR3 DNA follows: TGTGCCAGCAGCTTAGTGGAGGGAGGGGGTGAGCAGTTCTTC.

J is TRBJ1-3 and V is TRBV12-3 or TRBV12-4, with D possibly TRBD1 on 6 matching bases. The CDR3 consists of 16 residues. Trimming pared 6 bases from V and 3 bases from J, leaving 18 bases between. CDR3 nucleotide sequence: TGTGCCAGCAGCCCTTGGGCAGGGGTGGGTGGAAACACCATATATTTT. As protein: CASSPWAGVGGNTIYF.

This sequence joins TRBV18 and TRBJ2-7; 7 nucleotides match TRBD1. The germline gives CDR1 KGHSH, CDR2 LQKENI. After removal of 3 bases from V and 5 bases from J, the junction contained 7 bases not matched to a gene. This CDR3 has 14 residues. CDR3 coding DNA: TGTGCCAGCTCACCTCGGACAGGTCGTAACGAGCAGTACTTC. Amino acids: CASSPRTGRNEQYF.

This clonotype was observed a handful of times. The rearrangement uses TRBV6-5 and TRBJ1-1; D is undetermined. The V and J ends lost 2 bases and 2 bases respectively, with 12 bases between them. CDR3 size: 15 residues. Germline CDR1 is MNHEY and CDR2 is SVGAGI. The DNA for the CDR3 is TGTGCCAGCAGTTACGGCGTCTTTAAAAACACTGAAGCTTTCTTT. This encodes CASSYGVFKNTEAFF.

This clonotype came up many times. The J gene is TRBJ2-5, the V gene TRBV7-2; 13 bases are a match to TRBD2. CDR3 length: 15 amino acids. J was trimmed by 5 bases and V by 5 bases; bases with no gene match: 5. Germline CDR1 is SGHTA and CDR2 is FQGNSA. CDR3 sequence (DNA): TGTGCCAGCAGCCCCACTAGCGGGAGGGGGGAGACCCAGTACTTC. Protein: CASSPTSGRGETQYF.

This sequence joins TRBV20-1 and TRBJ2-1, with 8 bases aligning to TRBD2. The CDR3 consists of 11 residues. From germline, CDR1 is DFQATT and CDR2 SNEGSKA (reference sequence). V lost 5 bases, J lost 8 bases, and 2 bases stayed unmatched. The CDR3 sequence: CSAWTSYEQFF. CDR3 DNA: TGCAGTGCTTGGACTAGCTATGAGCAGTTCTTC.

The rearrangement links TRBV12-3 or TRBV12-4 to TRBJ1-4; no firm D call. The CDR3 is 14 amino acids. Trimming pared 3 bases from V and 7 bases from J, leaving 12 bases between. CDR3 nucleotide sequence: TGTGCCAGCAGTTTCGACACGGCCAGTGAAAAACTGTTTTTT. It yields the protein CASSFDTASEKLFF.

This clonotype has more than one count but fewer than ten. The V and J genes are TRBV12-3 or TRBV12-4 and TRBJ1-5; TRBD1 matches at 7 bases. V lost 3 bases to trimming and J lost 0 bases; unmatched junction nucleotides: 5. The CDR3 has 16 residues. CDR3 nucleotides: TGTGCCAGCAGTTTCCTACAGGGGAGTAGCAATCAGCCCCAGCATTTT. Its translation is CASSFLQGSSNQPQHF.

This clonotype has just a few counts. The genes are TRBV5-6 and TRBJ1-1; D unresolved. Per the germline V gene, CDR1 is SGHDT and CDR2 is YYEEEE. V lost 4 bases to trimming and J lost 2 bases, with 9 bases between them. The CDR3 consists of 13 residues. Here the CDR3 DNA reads TGTGCCAGCAGCCGCGGGTTTAACACTGAAGCTTTCTTT. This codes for CASSRGFNTEAFF.